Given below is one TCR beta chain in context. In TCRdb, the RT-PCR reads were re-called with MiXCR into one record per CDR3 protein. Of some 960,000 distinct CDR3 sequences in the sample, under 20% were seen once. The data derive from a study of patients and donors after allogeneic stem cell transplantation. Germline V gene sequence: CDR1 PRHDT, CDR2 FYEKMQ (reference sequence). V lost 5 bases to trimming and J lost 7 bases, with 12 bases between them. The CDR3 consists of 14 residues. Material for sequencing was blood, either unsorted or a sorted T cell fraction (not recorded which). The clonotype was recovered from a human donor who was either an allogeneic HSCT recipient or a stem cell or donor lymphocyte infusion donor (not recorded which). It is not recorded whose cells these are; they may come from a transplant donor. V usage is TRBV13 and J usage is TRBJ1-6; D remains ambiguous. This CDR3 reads CASSELGENSPLHF. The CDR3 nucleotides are TGTGCCAGCAGCGAGCTTGGGGAAAATTCACCCCTCCACTTT.